This TCR beta chain was captured in a study of CD8+ T cells in alopecia areata. The CDR3 extends over 14 amino acids. Germline CDR1 and CDR2: SGHTA and FQGNSA. The ends lost 5 bases at V and 7 bases at J; junction bases unmatched: 7. Lesional scalp punch biopsies and peripheral blood were collected from alopecia areata patients. PBMCs, the starting material, were the source of sorted CD4+ and CD8+ T cells. Study outcomes and limitations: Alopecia totalis/universalis scalp especially showed more expanded CD8+ clones than normal scalp.

This clone was observed a handful of times. Its antigen is as yet unknown. RNA extraction was followed by reverse transcription into cDNA, which acted as the sequencing template. Sequencing used immunoSEQ multiplex PCR; TCRdb keeps in-frame clones, though not all of them. The sample consists of about 120,000 clones, 35% to 40% of them appearing once. The chain couples TRBV7-2 to TRBJ2-2, with 7 bases fitting TRBD1. The material sequenced was CD4+ T cells sorted from blood. The TCR was taken from a human donor with alopecia areata. Written as DNA, the CDR3 is TGTGCCAGCAGCCGCCGACAGGGAATCGGGGAGCTGTTTTTT. This codes for CASSRRQGIGELFF.